These T cell receptor beta chains were read from a single sample in a study of a mutant IDH1 vaccine in newly diagnosed glioma. Here immunoSEQ multiplex PCR was the method, and the copy in TCRdb shows in-frame clones only, minus some. Of tens of thousands of clones in the sample, 84% were seen once. Their recognized antigens are unknown. This sample comprised PBMCs, obtained from a glioma patient whose treatment included an IDH1 peptide vaccine. All receptors come from a man aged 25 to 40 with glioma. Both conserved end residues are part of each CDR3. A D gene is named only where the DNA matches it firmly. Clone size is not always given. Where it is, it says once, few, many or a class for expanded clones.

CDR3 length,J gene,clone size,V gene,D gene,CDR3 protein,CDR3 DNA
14,TRBJ1-5,-,TRBV4-1,-,CASSQDKIRWPQHF,TGCGCCAGCAGCCAAGATAAGATACGATGGCCCCAGCATTTT
15,TRBJ1-1,-,TRBV5-1,-,CASSFVGAPNTEAFF,TGCGCCAGCAGCTTCGTAGGGGCCCCGAACACTGAAGCTTTCTTT
13,TRBJ2-1,-,TRBV5-8,-,CASTEMYQGEQFF,TGTGCCAGCACTGAGATGTACCAGGGTGAGCAGTTCTTC
17,TRBJ2-3,-,TRBV5-8,TRBD1,CASSALGGQGPGDTQYF,TGTGCCAGCAGCGCCCTGGGGGGACAGGGGCCCGGAGATACGCAGTATTTT
15,TRBJ2-1,-,TRBV9,TRBD2,CASSARLADYNEQFF,TGTGCCAGCAGCGCGAGACTAGCGGACTACAATGAGCAGTTCTTC
14,TRBJ2-5,-,TRBV5-1,-,CASSLTVGQETQYF,TGCGCCAGCAGCTTGACTGTGGGCCAAGAGACCCAGTACTTC
17,TRBJ1-2,-,TRBV28,TRBD1,CASSRGQGVRGNYGYTF,TGTGCCAGCAGTCGGGGACAGGGGGTTAGGGGTAACTATGGCTACACCTTC
11,TRBJ1-5,-,TRBV28,-,CASSRGQPQHF,TGTGCCTCCTCCAGGGGACAGCCCCAGCATTTT
14,TRBJ2-1,-,TRBV6-6,-,CASSYQEPPNEQFF,TGTGCCAGCAGCTATCAGGAGCCCCCCAATGAGCAGTTCTTC
14,TRBJ2-3,-,TRBV7-7,-,CASSLGRGTDTQYF,TGTGCCAGCAGCTTAGGTCGGGGAACAGATACGCAGTATTTT
12,TRBJ1-3,-,TRBV6-5,-,CAVRGSGNTIYF,TGTGCCGTCCGGGGGAGTGGAAACACCATATATTTT
11,TRBJ1-2,-,TRBV7-9,-,CASSRGNGYTF,TGTGCCAGCAGCCGGGGGAATGGCTACACCTTC
15,TRBJ1-1,-,TRBV9,-,CASSPDSRSGTGAFF,TGTGCCAGCAGCCCCGATTCCCGTTCTGGGACCGGAGCTTTCTTT
15,TRBJ1-1,-,TRBV27,TRBD1,CASSLFQGVNTEAFF,TGTGCCAGCAGTTTATTCCAGGGGGTGAACACTGAAGCTTTCTTT
15,TRBJ1-1,-,TRBV5-4,-,CASSPTSTGGTEAFF,TGTGCCAGCAGTCCCACCTCGACAGGCGGCACTGAAGCTTTCTTT
13,TRBJ1-1,few,TRBV5-4,-,CASSLTDTAEAFF,TGTGCCAGCAGCTTGACCGACACGGCTGAAGCTTTCTTT
15,TRBJ2-3,-,TRBV5-4,-,CATTITPQGADTQYF,TGTGCCACCACAATTACCCCGCAGGGCGCAGATACGCAGTATTTT
17,TRBJ2-5,-,TRBV4-1,TRBD2,CASSQVSAGGNQETQYF,TGCGCCAGCAGCCAAGTATCAGCGGGGGGGAACCAAGAGACCCAGTACTTC
15,TRBJ2-2,-,TRBV27,TRBD2,CASRTGLAGTGELFF,TGTGCCAGCAGGACGGGACTAGCGGGCACCGGGGAGCTGTTTTTT
13,TRBJ1-1,-,TRBV7-9,TRBD1,CASSLDRETEAFF,TGTGCCAGCAGCTTGGACAGGGAGACTGAAGCTTTCTTT
18,TRBJ2-1,-,TRBV9,-,CASSVPRSGGVSYNEQFF,TGTGCCAGCAGCGTGCCCCGGTCAGGCGGCGTATCCTACAATGAGCAGTTCTTC
15,TRBJ2-6,-,TRBV7-2,TRBD1,CASSLQGPGANVLTF,TGTGCCAGCAGCCTACAGGGGCCTGGGGCCAACGTCCTGACTTTC
14,TRBJ2-7,-,TRBV6-5,TRBD1,CASSYGTGRNEQYF,TGTGCCAGCAGTTACGGGACAGGGCGTAACGAGCAGTACTTC
13,TRBJ1-1,few,TRBV18,-,CASSPSVNTEAFF,TGTGCCAGCTCACCATCGGTGAACACTGAAGCTTTCTTT
14,TRBJ2-3,-,TRBV5-1,-,CASSPYTDTDTQYF,TGCGCCAGCAGCCCATACACAGACACAGATACGCAGTATTTT
18,TRBJ1-6,-,TRBV4-3,-,CASSQERLIPTYNSPLHF,TGCGCCAGCAGCCAAGAAAGGCTTATTCCAACCTATAATTCACCCCTCCACTTT
15,TRBJ1-5,-,TRBV10-3,TRBD1,CAIASGTGGYQPQHF,TGTGCCATCGCATCCGGGACAGGGGGCTATCAGCCCCAGCATTTT
14,TRBJ1-2,once,TRBV6-5,-,CASSPSGQLYGYTF,TGTGCCAGCAGTCCATCTGGACAGCTATATGGCTACACCTTC
12,TRBJ2-1,few,TRBV9,-,CASSLTAGSMFF,TGTGCCAGCAGCCTCACGGCGGGGAGCATGTTCTTC
14,TRBJ2-1,-,TRBV2,TRBD1,CASIPQGAYNEQFF,TGTGCCAGCATTCCGCAGGGGGCGTACAATGAGCAGTTCTTC
13,TRBJ2-1,-,TRBV6-1,-,CAVDGYSGNEQFF,TGTGCCGTTGATGGGTATTCGGGCAATGAGCAGTTCTTC
15,TRBJ1-4,-,TRBV5-4,-,CASSLEQSTNEKLFF,TGTGCCAGCAGCTTGGAACAGTCGACTAATGAAAAACTGTTTTTT
15,TRBJ2-3,-,TRBV6-5,-,CASQGPGTGTDTQYF,TGTGCCAGCCAGGGGCCGGGTACTGGCACAGATACGCAGTATTTT
14,TRBJ2-4,-,TRBV7-2,TRBD2,CASTPGLGQNIQYF,TGTGCCAGCACCCCGGGACTAGGACAAAACATTCAGTACTTC
19,TRBJ2-3,-,TRBV9,TRBD2,CASSVARTSGKTSTDTQYF,TGTGCCAGCAGCGTGGCTAGGACTAGCGGTAAGACCAGCACAGATACGCAGTATTTT
12,TRBJ2-7,-,TRBV5-4,-,CASSQGGYEQYF,TGTGCCAGCAGCCAGGGGGGCTACGAGCAGTACTTC
14,TRBJ2-2,few,TRBV2,TRBD2,CASDLGTTAVELFF,TGTGCCAGCGACCTCGGGACTACTGCGGTGGAGCTGTTTTTT
15,TRBJ2-7,-,TRBV11-2,-,CASSYAEYFTYEQYF,TGTGCCAGCAGCTACGCCGAGTATTTTACCTACGAGCAGTACTTC
15,TRBJ1-2,-,TRBV29-1,-,CSVLHLSGTHYGYTF,TGCAGCGTCTTACACCTCTCCGGGACACACTATGGCTACACCTTC
16,TRBJ2-1,-,TRBV19,TRBD2,CASSKRASGGYNEQFF,TGTGCCAGTAGTAAGAGGGCTAGCGGGGGGTACAATGAGCAGTTCTTC
13,TRBJ2-1,-,TRBV4-1,-,CASSQGGHREQFF,TGCGCCAGCAGCCAAGGGGGTCACCGAGAGCAGTTCTTC
13,TRBJ1-1,-,TRBV29-1,-,CSSREAINHEAFF,TGCAGCTCCCGGGAGGCAATCAATCATGAAGCTTTCTTT
16,TRBJ2-5,-,TRBV19,-,CASSTPGQGGGETQYF,TGTGCCAGTAGTACCCCCGGACAGGGCGGGGGAGAGACCCAGTACTTC
17,TRBJ2-1,-,TRBV4-1,TRBD2,CASSQLQTSGSGNEQFF,TGCGCCAGCAGCCAACTCCAGACTAGCGGGAGCGGTAATGAGCAGTTCTTC
15,TRBJ1-6,few,TRBV19,-,CASSGSKVSLITLHF,TGTGCCAGCTCCGGAAGTAAGGTTTCACTAATAACCCTCCACTTT
14,TRBJ2-3,-,TRBV11-2,-,CASSLRISTDTQYF,TGTGCCAGCAGCTTAAGGATTAGCACAGATACGCAGTATTTT
13,TRBJ2-3,-,TRBV4-1,TRBD1,CASRGQGRDTQYF,TGCGCCAGCCGCGGACAGGGCAGGGATACGCAGTATTTT
14,TRBJ2-1,-,TRBV7-2,-,CASSLATTYNEQFF,TGTGCCAGCAGCTTGGCGACAACCTACAATGAGCAGTTCTTC
12,TRBJ2-7,-,TRBV5-1,-,CASSLGTYEQYF,TGCGCCAGCAGCTTGGGAACCTACGAGCAGTACTTC
15,TRBJ2-1,-,TRBV2,-,CATYLGAGLFNEQFF,TGTGCCACCTACCTGGGAGCCGGACTCTTCAATGAGCAGTTCTTC
16,TRBJ2-7,-,TRBV9,TRBD2,CASSHNRGTSGDEQYF,TGTGCCAGCAGCCATAATCGGGGGACTAGCGGGGACGAGCAGTACTTC